This T cell receptor (beta chain) was identified during a study of cytomegalovirus exposure and HLA in healthy donors. Points from the study as a whole: V segments that were indistinguishable, TRBV6-2 and TRBV6-3 among them, were omitted from analysis. Earlier analysis looked at TCR beta V segments, and most were productive about 87% or about 30% of the time. Another analysis was done later, and it associated 16,951 TCR beta sequences with HLA alleles at 0.05 false discovery rate.

The PCR used 60 Vbeta and 13 Jbeta primers. In the authors' workflow: In a later analysis, the count reached some 75 million unique TCR beta chains, with about 11 million shared. Profiling relied on immunoSEQ multiplex PCR, and the TCRdb table lists in-frame clones only, not all of them. V, J and clone size are those of that table, while D and trimming were read from the DNA. The sample lists some 44,000 clones, 87% occurring once. Note on this clone: The antigen is not known.

The CDR3 has 11 amino acids. Trimming left V 7 bases short and J 8 bases short, with 11 bases between. Germline V lookup: CDR1 MNHEY, CDR2 SVGAGI. V usage is TRBV6-5 and J usage is TRBJ2-5, with D perhaps TRBD2 (5 bases). The receptor's source is a woman aged 40 to 50 in good health and CMV-seropositive. Sequenced material: PBMCs. The CDR3 reads CASKNSGTQYF. Here the CDR3 DNA reads TGTGCCAGCAAGAATTCGGGAACCCAGTACTTC.